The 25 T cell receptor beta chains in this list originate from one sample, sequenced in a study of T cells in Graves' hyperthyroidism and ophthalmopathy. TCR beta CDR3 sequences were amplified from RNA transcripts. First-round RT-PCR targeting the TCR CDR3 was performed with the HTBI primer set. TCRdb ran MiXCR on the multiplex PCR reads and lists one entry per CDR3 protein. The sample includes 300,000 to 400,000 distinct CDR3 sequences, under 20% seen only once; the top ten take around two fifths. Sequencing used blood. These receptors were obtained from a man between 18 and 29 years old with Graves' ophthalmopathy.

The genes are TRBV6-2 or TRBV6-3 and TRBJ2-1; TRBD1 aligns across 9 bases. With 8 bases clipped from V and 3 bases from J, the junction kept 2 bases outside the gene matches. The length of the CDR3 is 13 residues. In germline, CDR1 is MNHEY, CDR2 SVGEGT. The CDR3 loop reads CASGDRVYNEQFF. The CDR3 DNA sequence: TGTGCCAGCGGGGACAGGGTCTACAATGAGCAGTTCTTC.

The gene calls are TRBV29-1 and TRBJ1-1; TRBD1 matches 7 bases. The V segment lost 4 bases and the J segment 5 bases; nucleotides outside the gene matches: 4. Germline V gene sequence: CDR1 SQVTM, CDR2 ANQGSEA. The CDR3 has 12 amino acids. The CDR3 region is CSVGGGGTEAFF. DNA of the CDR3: TGCAGCGTTGGAGGGGGCGGAACTGAAGCTTTCTTT.

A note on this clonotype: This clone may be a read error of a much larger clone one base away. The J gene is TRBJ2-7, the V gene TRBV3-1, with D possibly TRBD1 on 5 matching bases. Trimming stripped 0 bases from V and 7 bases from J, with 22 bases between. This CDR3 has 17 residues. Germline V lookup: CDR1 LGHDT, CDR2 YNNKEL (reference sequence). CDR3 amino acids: CASSQDGATGGYGEQYF. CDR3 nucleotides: TGTGCCAGCAGCCAAGATGGGGCAACGGGTGGTTATGGTGAGCAGTACTTC.

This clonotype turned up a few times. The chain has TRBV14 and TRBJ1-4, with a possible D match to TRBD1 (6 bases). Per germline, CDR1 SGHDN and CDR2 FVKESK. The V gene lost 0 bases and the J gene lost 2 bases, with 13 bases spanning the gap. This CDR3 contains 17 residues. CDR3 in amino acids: CASSQEIQGATNEKLFF. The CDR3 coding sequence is TGTGCCAGCAGCCAAGAAATACAGGGAGCGACTAATGAAAAACTGTTTTTT.

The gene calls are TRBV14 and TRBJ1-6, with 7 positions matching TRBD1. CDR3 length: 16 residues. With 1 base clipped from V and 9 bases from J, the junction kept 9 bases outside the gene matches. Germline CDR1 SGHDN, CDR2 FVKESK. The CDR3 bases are TGTGCCAGCAGCCAAGGGAGAAGGACAGGAGCTTCACCCCTCCACTTT. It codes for CASSQGRRTGASPLHF.

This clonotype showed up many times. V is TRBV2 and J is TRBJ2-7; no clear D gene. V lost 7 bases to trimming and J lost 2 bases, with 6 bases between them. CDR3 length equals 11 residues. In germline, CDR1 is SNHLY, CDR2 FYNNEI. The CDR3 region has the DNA TGTGCCAGCATCCGGGCCTACGAGCAGTACTTC. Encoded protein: CASIRAYEQYF.

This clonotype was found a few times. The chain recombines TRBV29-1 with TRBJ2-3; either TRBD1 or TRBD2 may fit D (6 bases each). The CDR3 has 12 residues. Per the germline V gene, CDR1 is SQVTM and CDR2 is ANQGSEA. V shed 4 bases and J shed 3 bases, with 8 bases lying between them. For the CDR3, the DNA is TGCAGCGTTGTAGGGGGGACAGATACGCAGTATTTT. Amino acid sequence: CSVVGGTDTQYF.

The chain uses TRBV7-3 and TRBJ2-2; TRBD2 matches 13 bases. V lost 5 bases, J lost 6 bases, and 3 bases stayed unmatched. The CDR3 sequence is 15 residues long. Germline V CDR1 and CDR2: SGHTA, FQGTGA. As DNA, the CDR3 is TGTGCCAGCAGCCCACTAGCGGGGGGGCCCGGGGAGCTGTTTTTT. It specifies CASSPLAGGPGELFF. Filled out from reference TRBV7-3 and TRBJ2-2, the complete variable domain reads GAGVSQTPSNKVTEKGKYVELRCDPISGHTALYWYRQSLGQGPEFLIYFQGTGAADDSGLPNDRFFAVRPEGSVSTLKIQRTERGDSAVYLCASSPLAGGPGELFFGEGSRLTVL.

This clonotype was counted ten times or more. CDR3 region: CASRTGGDTEAFF. Written as DNA, the CDR3 is TGTGCCAGCAGGACAGGGGGAGACACTGAAGCTTTCTTT. The chain couples TRBV6-1 to TRBJ1-1, with 9 bases that match TRBD1. This CDR3 contains 13 residues. V was clipped by 6 bases and J by 3 bases; unmatched bases: 2. Germline V lookup: CDR1 MNHNS, CDR2 SASEGT.

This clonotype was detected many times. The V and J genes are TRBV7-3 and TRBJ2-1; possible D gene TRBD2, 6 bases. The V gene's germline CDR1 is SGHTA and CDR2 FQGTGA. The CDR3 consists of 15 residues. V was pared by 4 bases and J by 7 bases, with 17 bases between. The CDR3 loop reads CASSSGTGPLNEQFF. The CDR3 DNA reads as TGTGCCAGCAGCTCGGGGACTGGACCTTTGAATGAGCAGTTCTTC.

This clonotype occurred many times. The CDR3 sequence: CASSQTLAASTDTQYF. The CDR3 DNA sequence: TGTGCCAGCAGCCAAACCTTAGCGGCTAGCACAGATACGCAGTATTTT. The chain links TRBV3-1 to TRBJ2-3, with D possibly matching TRBD2 (6 bases). V lost 2 bases and J lost 0, with 12 bases in between. This CDR3 spans 16 amino acids. Germline V lookup: CDR1 LGHDT, CDR2 YNNKEL (reference sequence).

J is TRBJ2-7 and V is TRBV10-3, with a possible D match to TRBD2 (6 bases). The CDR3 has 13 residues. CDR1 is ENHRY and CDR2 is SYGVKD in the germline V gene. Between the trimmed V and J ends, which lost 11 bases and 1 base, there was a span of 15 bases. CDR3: CAGGDGVSYEQYF. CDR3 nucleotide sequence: TGTGCCGGAGGGGACGGGGTATCCTACGAGCAGTACTTC.

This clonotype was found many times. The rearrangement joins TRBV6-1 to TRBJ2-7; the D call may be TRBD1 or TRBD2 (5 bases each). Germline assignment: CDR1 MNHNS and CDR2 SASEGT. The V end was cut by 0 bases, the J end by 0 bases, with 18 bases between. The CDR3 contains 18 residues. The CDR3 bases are TGTGCCAGCAGTGAAGCGGGTGGTTTGGCAGGGAGCTCCTACGAGCAGTACTTC. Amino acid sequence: CASSEAGGLAGSSYEQYF.

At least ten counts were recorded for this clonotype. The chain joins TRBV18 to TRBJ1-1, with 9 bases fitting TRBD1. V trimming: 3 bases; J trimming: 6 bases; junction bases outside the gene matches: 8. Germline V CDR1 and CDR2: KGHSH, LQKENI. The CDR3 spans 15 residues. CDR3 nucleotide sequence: TGTGCCAGCTCACCGGTCCGCGACAGGGGGGCTGAAGCTTTCTTT. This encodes CASSPVRDRGAEAFF.

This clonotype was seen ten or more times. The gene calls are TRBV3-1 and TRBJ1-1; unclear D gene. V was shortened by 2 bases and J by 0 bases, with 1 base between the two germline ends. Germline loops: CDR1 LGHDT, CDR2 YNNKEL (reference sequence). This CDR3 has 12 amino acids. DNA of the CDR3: TGTGCCAGCAGCCAACTGAACACTGAAGCTTTCTTT. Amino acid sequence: CASSQLNTEAFF.

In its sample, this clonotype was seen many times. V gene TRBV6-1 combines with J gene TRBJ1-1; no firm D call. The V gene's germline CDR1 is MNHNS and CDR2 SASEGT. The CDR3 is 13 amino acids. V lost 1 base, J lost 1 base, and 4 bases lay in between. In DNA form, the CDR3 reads TGTGCCAGCAGTGAAGGCAGGAACACTGAAGCTTTCTTT. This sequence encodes CASSEGRNTEAFF.

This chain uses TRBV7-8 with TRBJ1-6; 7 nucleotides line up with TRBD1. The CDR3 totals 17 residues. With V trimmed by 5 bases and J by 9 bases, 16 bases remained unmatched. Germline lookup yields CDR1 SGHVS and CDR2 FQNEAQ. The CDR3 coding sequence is TGTGCCAGCAGCCCAGGGGGGGGAGGCCCTAAAGTTTCACCCCTCCACTTT. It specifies CASSPGGGGPKVSPLHF.

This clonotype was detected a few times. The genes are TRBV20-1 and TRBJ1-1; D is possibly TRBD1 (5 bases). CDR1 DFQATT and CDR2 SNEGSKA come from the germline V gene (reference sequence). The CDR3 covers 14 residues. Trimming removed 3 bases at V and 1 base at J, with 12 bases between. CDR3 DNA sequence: TGCAGTGCTAGGAGGGGACCCGGGAACACTGAAGCTTTCTTT. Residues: CSARRGPGNTEAFF.

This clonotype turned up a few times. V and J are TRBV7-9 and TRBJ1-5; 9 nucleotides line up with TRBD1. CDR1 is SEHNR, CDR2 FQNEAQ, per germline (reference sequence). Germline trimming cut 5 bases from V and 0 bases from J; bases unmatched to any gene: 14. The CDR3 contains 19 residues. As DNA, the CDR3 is TGTGCCAGCAGCCGGTACAGGGGGCTCAATCAAGGTAGCAATCAGCCCCAGCATTTT. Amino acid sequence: CASSRYRGLNQGSNQPQHF.

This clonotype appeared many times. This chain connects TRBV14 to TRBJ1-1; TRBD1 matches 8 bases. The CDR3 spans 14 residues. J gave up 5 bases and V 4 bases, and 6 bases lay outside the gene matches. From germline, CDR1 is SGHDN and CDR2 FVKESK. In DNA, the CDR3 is TGTGCCAGCAGCCCTCGACAGGGGTTGACTGAAGCTTTCTTT. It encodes CASSPRQGLTEAFF.

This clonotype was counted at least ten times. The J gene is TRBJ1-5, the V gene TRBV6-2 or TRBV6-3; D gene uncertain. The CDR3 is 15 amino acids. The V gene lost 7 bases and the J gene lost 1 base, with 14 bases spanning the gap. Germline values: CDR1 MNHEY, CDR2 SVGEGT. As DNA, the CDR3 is TGTGCCAGCATCGAAGGGCCAGCAAGCAATCAGCCCCAGCATTTT. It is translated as CASIEGPASNQPQHF.

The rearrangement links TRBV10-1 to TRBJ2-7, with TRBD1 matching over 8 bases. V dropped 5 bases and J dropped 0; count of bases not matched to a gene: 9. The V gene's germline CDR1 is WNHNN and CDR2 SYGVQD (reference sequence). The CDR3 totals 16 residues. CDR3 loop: CASSPTGQDNSYEQYF. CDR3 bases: TGCGCCAGCAGTCCTACGGGACAGGATAACTCCTACGAGCAGTACTTC.

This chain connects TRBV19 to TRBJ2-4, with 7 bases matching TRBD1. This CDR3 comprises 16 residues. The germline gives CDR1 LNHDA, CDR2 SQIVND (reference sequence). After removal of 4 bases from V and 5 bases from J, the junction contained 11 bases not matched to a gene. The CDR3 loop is CASSTYRGYGENIQYF. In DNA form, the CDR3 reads TGTGCCAGTAGTACCTACAGGGGTTACGGTGAAAACATTCAGTACTTC.

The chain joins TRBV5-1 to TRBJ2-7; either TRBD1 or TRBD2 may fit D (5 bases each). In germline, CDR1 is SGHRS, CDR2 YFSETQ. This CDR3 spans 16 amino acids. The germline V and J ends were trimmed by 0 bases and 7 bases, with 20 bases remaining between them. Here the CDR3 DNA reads TGCGCCAGCAGCTTGGTGGGGACGGATCCACTCCGGGAGCAGTACTTC. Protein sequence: CASSLVGTDPLREQYF.

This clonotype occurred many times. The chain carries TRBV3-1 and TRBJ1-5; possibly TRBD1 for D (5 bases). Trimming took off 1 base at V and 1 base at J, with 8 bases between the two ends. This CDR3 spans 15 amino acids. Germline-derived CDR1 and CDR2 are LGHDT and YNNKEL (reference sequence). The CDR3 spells CASSQVKGSNQPQHF. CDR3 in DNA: TGTGCCAGCAGCCAAGTAAAGGGGAGCAATCAGCCCCAGCATTTT.